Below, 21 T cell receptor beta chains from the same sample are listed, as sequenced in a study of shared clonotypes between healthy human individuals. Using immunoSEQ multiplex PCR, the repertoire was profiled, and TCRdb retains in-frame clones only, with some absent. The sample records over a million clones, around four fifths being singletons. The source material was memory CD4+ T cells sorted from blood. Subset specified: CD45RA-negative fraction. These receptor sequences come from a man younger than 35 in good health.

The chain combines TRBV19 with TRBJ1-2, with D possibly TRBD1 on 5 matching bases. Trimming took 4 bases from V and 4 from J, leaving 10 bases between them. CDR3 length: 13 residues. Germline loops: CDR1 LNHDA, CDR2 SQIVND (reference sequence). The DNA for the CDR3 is TGTGCCAGTAGTAAGGGGCCTGTCTATGGCTACACCTTC. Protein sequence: CASSKGPVYGYTF.

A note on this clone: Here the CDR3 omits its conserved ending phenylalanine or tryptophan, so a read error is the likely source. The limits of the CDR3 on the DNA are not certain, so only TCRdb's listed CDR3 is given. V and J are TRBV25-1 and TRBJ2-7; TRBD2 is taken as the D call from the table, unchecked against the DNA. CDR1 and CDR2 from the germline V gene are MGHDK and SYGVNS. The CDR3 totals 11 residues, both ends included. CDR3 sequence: CASSEWGSGGS.

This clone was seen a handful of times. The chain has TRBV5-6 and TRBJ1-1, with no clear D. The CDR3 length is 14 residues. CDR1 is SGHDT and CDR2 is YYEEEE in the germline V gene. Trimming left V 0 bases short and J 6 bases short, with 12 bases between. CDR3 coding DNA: TGTGCCAGCAGCTTGGTTACAACCAAGGCTGAAGCTTTCTTT. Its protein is CASSLVTTKAEAFF.

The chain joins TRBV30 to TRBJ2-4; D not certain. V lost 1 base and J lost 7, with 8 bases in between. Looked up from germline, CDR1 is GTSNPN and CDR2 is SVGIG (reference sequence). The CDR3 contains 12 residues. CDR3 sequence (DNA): TGTGCCTGGAGTGAAGGTGTTAACATTCAGTACTTC. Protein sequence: CAWSEGVNIQYF.

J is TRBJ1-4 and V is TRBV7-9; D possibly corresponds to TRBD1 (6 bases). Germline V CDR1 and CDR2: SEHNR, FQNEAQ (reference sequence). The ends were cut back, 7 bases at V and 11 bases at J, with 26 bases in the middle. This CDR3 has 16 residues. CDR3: CASTPPSGGRLDKLFF. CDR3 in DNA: TGTGCCAGCACCCCACCATCGGGGGGCCGACTCGACAAACTGTTTTTT.

CDR3 nucleotide sequence: TGTGCCACCAGCAGAGAGGACAAAAGCTCAATCCCTAATGAGCAGTTCTTC. Its translation is CATSREDKSSIPNEQFF. The chain recombines TRBV15 with TRBJ2-1, with D possibly being TRBD1 (5 bases). The V gene's germline CDR1 is LNHNV and CDR2 YYDKDF (reference sequence). V was trimmed by 0 bases and J by 7 bases, leaving 19 bases between them. This CDR3 contains 17 residues.

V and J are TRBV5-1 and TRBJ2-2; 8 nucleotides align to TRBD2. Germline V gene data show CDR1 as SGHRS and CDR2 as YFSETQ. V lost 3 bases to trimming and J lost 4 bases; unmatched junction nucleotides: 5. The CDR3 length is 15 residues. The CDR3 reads CASSSTSGPTGELFF. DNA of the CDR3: TGCGCCAGCAGCTCCACTAGCGGTCCCACCGGGGAGCTGTTTTTT.

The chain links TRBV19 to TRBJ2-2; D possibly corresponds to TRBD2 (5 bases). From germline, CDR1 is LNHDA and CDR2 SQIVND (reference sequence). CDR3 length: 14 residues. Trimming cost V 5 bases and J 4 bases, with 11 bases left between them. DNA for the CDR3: TGTGCCAGTAGTTGGGTCGCGGGCACCGGGGAGCTGTTTTTT. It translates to CASSWVAGTGELFF.

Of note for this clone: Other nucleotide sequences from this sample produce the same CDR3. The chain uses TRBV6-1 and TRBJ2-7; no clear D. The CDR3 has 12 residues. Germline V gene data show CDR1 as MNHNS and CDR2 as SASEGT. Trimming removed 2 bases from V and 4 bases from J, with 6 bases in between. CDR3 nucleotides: TGTGCCAGCAGTGAACAGACTTACGAGCAGTACTTC. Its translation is CASSEQTYEQYF.

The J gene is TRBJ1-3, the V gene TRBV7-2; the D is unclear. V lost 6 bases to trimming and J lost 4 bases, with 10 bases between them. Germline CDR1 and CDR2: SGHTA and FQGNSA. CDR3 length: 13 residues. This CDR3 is CASSQSTGNTIYF. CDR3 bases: TGTGCCAGCAGTCAGAGTACAGGAAACACCATATATTTT.

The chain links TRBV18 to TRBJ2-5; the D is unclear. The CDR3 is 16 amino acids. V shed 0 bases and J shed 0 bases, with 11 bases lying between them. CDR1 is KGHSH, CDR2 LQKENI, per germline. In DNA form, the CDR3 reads TGTGCCAGCTCACCACCGGCCCATTCGTACCAAGAGACCCAGTACTTC. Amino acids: CASSPPAHSYQETQYF.

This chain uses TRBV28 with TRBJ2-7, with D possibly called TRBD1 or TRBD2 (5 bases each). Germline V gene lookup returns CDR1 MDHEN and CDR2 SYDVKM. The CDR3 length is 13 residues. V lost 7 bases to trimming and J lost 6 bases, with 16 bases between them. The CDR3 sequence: CASTLFGGGEQYF. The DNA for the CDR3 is TGTGCCAGCACCCTTTTTGGGGGTGGCGAGCAGTACTTC.

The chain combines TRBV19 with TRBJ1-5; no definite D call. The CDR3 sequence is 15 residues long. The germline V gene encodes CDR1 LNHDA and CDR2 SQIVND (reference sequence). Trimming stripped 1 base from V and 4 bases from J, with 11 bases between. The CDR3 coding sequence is TGTGCCAGTAGTATAGGGTCTAAGGGTAATCAGCCCCAGCATTTT. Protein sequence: CASSIGSKGNQPQHF.

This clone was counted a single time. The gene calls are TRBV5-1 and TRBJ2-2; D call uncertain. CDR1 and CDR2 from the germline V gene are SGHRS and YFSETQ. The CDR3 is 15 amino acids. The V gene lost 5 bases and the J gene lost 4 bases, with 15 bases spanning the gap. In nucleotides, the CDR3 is TGCGCCAGCAGGTTCAGGTCACAGACCACCGGGGAGCTGTTTTTT. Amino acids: CASRFRSQTTGELFF. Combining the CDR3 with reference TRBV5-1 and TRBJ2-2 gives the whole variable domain KAGVTQTPRYLIKTRGQQVTLSCSPISGHRSVSWYQQTPGQGLQFLFEYFSETQRNKGNFPGRFSGRQFSNSRSEMNVSTLELGDSALYLCASRFRSQTTGELFFGEGSRLTVL.

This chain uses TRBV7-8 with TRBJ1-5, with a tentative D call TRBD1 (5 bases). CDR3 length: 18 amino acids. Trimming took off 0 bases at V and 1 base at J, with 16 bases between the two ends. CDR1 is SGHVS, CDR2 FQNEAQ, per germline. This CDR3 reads CASSLAQGTDRSNQPQHF. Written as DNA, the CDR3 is TGTGCCAGCAGCTTAGCGCAGGGTACGGATAGGAGCAATCAGCCCCAGCATTTT.

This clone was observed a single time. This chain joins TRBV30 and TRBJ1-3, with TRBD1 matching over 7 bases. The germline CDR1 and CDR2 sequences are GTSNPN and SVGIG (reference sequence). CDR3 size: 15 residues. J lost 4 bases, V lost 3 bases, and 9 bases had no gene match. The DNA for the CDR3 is TGTGCCTGGAGCGTAAACAGGGGAATCGGAAACACCATATATTTT. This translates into CAWSVNRGIGNTIYF.

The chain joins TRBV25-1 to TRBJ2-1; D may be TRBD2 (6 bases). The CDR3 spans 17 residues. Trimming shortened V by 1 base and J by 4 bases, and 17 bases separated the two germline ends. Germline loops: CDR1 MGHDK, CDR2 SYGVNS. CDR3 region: CASSESVNTGLYNEQFF. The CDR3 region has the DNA TGTGCCAGCAGTGAATCAGTTAACACGGGACTTTACAATGAGCAGTTCTTC.

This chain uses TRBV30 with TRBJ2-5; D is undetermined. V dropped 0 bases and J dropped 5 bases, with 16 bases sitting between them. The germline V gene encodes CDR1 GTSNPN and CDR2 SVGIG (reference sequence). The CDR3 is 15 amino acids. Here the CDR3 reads CAWSVKGARQETQYF. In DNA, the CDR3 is TGTGCCTGGAGTGTCAAAGGAGCGCGGCAGGAGACCCAGTACTTC.

CDR3 sequence: CASPDPFGEKLFF. The CDR3 nucleotides are TGTGCCAGTCCGGACCCCTTCGGGGAAAAACTGTTTTTT. The rearrangement uses TRBV28 and TRBJ1-4; no clear D. The V end lost 9 bases, the J end lost 8 bases, and 16 bases lay between the germline ends. The germline V gene has CDR1 MDHEN and CDR2 SYDVKM. This CDR3 has 13 amino acids.

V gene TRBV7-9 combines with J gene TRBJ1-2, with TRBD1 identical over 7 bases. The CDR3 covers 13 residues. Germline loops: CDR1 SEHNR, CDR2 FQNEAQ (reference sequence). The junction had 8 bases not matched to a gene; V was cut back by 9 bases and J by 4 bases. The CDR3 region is CASKDPGGYGYTF. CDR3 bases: TGTGCCAGTAAGGACCCAGGGGGCTATGGCTACACCTTC.

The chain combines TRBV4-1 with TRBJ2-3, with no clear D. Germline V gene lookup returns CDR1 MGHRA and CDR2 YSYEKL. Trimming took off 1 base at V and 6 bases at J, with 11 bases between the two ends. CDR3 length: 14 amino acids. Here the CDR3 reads CASSQAGFRDTQYF. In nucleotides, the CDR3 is TGCGCCAGCAGCCAAGCTGGGTTTCGGGATACGCAGTATTTT.